The 17 T cell receptor beta chains listed next were all sequenced from one sample in a study of blood T cell repertoires in COVID-19. Sequencing was performed with immunoSEQ multiplex PCR; in TCRdb, only in-frame clones are kept and a portion is missing. The repertoire consists of about 220,000 clones, with around 87% occurring once and the leading ten covering under 4%. Sequences were obtained from PBMCs or T cells enriched from blood (not recorded which). These receptor sequences come from a woman between 18 and 29 years old in a cohort exposed to, infected with or recovered from COVID-19 (not recorded which).

V is TRBV7-9 and J is TRBJ1-2; the match to TRBD1 covers 9 bases. Germline assignment: CDR1 SEHNR and CDR2 FQNEAQ (reference sequence). Trimming took 0 bases from V and 3 from J; bases not matched to a gene: 5. The length of the CDR3 is 16 residues. CDR3 sequence: CASSLAGQGTYYGYTF. In nucleotides, the CDR3 is TGTGCCAGCAGCTTAGCGGGACAGGGAACCTACTATGGCTACACCTTC.

The rearrangement uses TRBV7-2 and TRBJ2-3; D is uncertain. CDR1 is SGHTA and CDR2 is FQGNSA in the germline V gene. This CDR3 contains 14 residues. The V end was cut by 0 bases, the J end by 5 bases, with 9 bases between. The DNA of the CDR3 is TGTGCCAGCAGCTTAGCACAGATTCTAGATACGCAGTATTTT. Amino acid sequence: CASSLAQILDTQYF.

The chain couples TRBV29-1 to TRBJ2-1, with D possibly being TRBD1 (5 bases). V shed 4 bases and J shed 1 base, with 14 bases lying between them. CDR3 length: 15 amino acids. CDR1 is SQVTM, CDR2 ANQGSEA, per germline. The CDR3 loop is CSVVGRDPSYNEQFF. The CDR3 DNA is TGCAGCGTTGTCGGCAGGGATCCATCCTACAATGAGCAGTTCTTC.

The rearrangement links TRBV6-5 to TRBJ2-3; D is ambiguous. CDR3 length equals 13 residues. V was shortened by 2 bases and J by 5 bases, with 8 bases between the two germline ends. Germline CDR1 and CDR2: MNHEY and SVGAGI. CDR3 nucleotides: TGTGCCAGCAGTTACGGCAGGCTAGATACGCAGTATTTT. Encoded protein: CASSYGRLDTQYF.

This chain connects TRBV7-9 to TRBJ1-1; D unresolved. Trimming removed 5 bases from V and 1 base from J, with 8 bases in between. This CDR3 is built from 13 residues. Germline V gene sequence: CDR1 SEHNR, CDR2 FQNEAQ (reference sequence). This chain's CDR3 is CASSRGTNTEAFF. Written as DNA, the CDR3 is TGTGCCAGCAGCAGAGGCACGAACACTGAAGCTTTCTTT. Supplemented by reference TRBV7-9 and TRBJ1-1, the full variable domain reads DTGVSQNPRHKITKRGQNVTFRCDPISEHNRLYWYRQTLGQGPEFLTYFQNEAQLEKSRLLSDRFSAERPKGSFSTLEIQRTEQGDSAMYLCASSRGTNTEAFFGQGTRLTVV.

The V call is TRBV28, the J call TRBJ2-7; TRBD1 is a possible D gene (6 bases). CDR3 size: 13 residues. V lost 1 base, J lost 5 bases, and 9 bases lay in between. Germline CDR1 reads MDHEN; CDR2 reads SYDVKM. This chain's CDR3 is CASSLYRDDEQYF. The CDR3 nucleotides are TGTGCCAGCAGTTTATACAGGGACGACGAGCAGTACTTC.

CDR3: CASSPQGNYLYNEQFF. The CDR3 coding sequence is TGTGCCAGCAGCCCACAGGGAAACTATTTATACAATGAGCAGTTCTTC. V is TRBV7-9 and J is TRBJ2-1, with TRBD1 as a possible D gene (6 bases). The CDR3 has 16 residues. CDR1 is SEHNR and CDR2 is FQNEAQ in the germline V gene (reference sequence). V was pared by 5 bases and J by 4 bases, with 18 bases between.

The V and J genes are TRBV5-1 and TRBJ1-6; TRBD1 agrees at 7 bases. V lost 3 bases, J lost 5 bases, and 5 bases stayed unmatched. This CDR3 region has 15 residues. Germline V CDR1 and CDR2: SGHRS, YFSETQ. CDR3 amino acids: CASSSDRVNNSPLHF. The CDR3 bases are TGCGCCAGCAGCTCTGACAGGGTCAATAATTCACCCCTCCACTTT.

The sample holds one count of this clone. The V and J genes are TRBV2 and TRBJ2-1, with 7 bases identical to TRBD1. There are 12 residues in the CDR3. Germline CDR1 and CDR2: SNHLY and FYNNEI. Trimming cost V 5 bases and J 9 bases; bases outside gene matches: 4. The CDR3 region is CASSSQGVEQFF. For the CDR3, the DNA is TGTGCCAGCAGTTCTCAGGGGGTTGAGCAGTTCTTC.

The V gene is TRBV5-1, the J gene TRBJ1-2; 9 nucleotides match TRBD1. The V and J ends lost 0 bases and 5 bases, in that order; junction bases with no gene match: 2. Germline CDR1 SGHRS, CDR2 YFSETQ. The CDR3 runs 14 residues. In DNA, the CDR3 is TGCGCCAGCAGCTTGGGGGGACAGGGTTATGGCTACACCTTC. This gives the protein CASSLGGQGYGYTF.

The CDR3 bases are TGCGCCAGCACAACGGGCGGAGGGGACCGCACAGATACGCAGTATTTT. Amino acids: CASTTGGGDRTDTQYF. The gene calls are TRBV5-1 and TRBJ2-3, with D possibly TRBD2 on 6 matching bases. CDR1 is SGHRS and CDR2 is YFSETQ in the germline V gene. The V gene lost 6 bases and the J gene lost 1 base, with 18 bases spanning the gap. The CDR3 consists of 16 residues.

The chain couples TRBV9 to TRBJ2-1; the D gene is possibly TRBD2 (7 bases). The CDR3 totals 15 residues. The V and J ends lost 0 bases and 3 bases respectively, with 10 bases between them. Germline assignment: CDR1 SGDLS and CDR2 YYNGEE. The CDR3, as DNA: TGTGCCAGCAGCGTAGCAGGGGACTACTACAATGAGCAGTTCTTC. Its protein product is CASSVAGDYYNEQFF. Drawing the rest from reference TRBV9 and TRBJ2-1, the complete variable domain is DSGVTQTPKHLITATGQRVTLRCSPRSGDLSVYWYQQSLDQGLQFLIQYYNGEERAKGNILERFSAQQFPDLHSELNLSSLELGDSALYFCASSVAGDYYNEQFFGPGTRLTVL.

This chain uses TRBV19 with TRBJ2-5; a possible D gene is TRBD2 (6 bases). The CDR3 contains 15 residues. V lost 6 bases, J lost 5 bases, and 19 bases lay in between. Germline CDR1 is LNHDA and CDR2 is SQIVND (reference sequence). The CDR3 here is CASRALLGLGETQYF. The CDR3 region has the DNA TGTGCCAGTAGAGCCCTTCTGGGACTCGGGGAGACCCAGTACTTC.

The chain recombines TRBV6-5 with TRBJ1-1; maybe TRBD1 (6 bases). The CDR3 length is 15 residues. V was cut by 0 bases and J by 1 base, with 9 bases left in between. The germline gives CDR1 MNHEY, CDR2 SVGAGI. The CDR3 nucleotides are TGTGCCAGCAGTTACTCGTTCAGGGGGAACACTGAAGCTTTCTTT. Its protein is CASSYSFRGNTEAFF.

The V and J genes are TRBV11-2 and TRBJ1-2, with TRBD1 identical over 7 bases. Germline CDR1 and CDR2: SGHAT and FQNNGV. The CDR3 has 15 residues. With 5 bases clipped from V and 2 bases from J, the junction kept 8 bases outside the gene matches. CDR3 nucleotides: TGTGCCAGCAGCCGGAGTGGAGGGGGCAACTATGGCTACACCTTC. The encoded protein is CASSRSGGGNYGYTF.

This chain connects TRBV18 to TRBJ1-1; 9 bases map to TRBD1. After removal of 1 base from V and 1 base from J, the junction contained 4 bases not matched to a gene. Germline assignment: CDR1 KGHSH and CDR2 LQKENI. The CDR3 covers 16 residues. CDR3: CASSPQDRGSNTEAFF. CDR3 nucleotides: TGTGCCAGCTCACCACAGGACAGGGGCTCGAACACTGAAGCTTTCTTT.

The chain couples TRBV7-6 to TRBJ2-2; 8 bases are shared with TRBD1. There are 13 residues in the CDR3. V lost 8 bases and J lost 2; bases outside the gene matches: 1. Germline-derived CDR1 and CDR2 are SGHVS and FNYEAQ. The CDR3 spells CASGTGNTGELFF. The DNA for the CDR3 is TGTGCCAGCGGGACAGGAAACACCGGGGAGCTGTTTTTT. Drawing the rest from reference TRBV7-6 and TRBJ2-2, the complete variable domain is GAGVSQSPRYKVTKRGQDVALRCDPISGHVSLYWYRQALGQGPEFLTYFNYEAQQDKSGLPNDRFSAERPEGSISTLTIQRTEQRDSAMYRCASGTGNTGELFFGEGSRLTVL.